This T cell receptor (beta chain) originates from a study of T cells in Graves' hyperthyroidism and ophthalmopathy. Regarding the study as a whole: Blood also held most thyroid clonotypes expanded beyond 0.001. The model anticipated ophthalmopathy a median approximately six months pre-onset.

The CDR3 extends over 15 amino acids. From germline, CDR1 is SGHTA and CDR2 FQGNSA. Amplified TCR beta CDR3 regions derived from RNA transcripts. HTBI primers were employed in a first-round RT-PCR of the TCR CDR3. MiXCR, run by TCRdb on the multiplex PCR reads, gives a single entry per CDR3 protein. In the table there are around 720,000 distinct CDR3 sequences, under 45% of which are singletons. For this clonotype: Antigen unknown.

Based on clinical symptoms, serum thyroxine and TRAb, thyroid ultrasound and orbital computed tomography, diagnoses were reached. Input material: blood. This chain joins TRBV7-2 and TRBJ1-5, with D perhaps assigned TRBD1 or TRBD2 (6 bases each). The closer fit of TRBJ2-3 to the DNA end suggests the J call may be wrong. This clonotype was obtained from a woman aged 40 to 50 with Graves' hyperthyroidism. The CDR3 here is CASSSHPQGGQPQYF. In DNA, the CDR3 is TGTGCCAGCAGCTCTCACCCACAGGGAGGCCAGCCCCAGTATTTT.